This record concerns one T cell receptor beta chain sequence. The antigen remains undetermined. This sample is part of a study of OX40 agonist ivuxolimab in advanced cancers. About the study: In this trial design, patients received ivuxolimab intravenously at 0.01 to 10 mg/kg every 2 weeks. Three patients showed partial responses: one hepatocellular carcinoma and two cutaneous melanoma cases.

Points from the study as a whole: Specificity for antigen went undetermined in the expanded peripheral T cells.

Using immunoSEQ multiplex PCR, the repertoire was profiled, and TCRdb retains in-frame clones only, with some absent. Found here are some 69,000 clones, roughly 92% of them singletons; the top ten hold around 0.31%. Individuals having autoimmune disease history or systemic immunosuppression were not enrolled. The CDR3 has 13 residues. Germline values: CDR1 MNHNS, CDR2 SASEGT. The V and J ends lost 11 bases and 3 bases respectively, with 13 bases between them. The rearrangement uses TRBV6-1 and TRBJ1-4, with D unclear. Specimen: CD4+ or CD8+ T cells sorted from blood, collected in a trial of the OX40 agonist ivuxolimab. The TCR originated in an adult with an advanced solid tumor such as melanoma, head and neck, liver or kidney cancer. CDR3: CASAGPSNEKLFF. The CDR3 DNA follows: TGTGCCTCCGCCGGGCCTTCTAATGAAAAACTGTTTTTT.